These 28 T cell receptor beta chains originate from one sample sequenced in a study of T cell clonotyping in hematopoietic cell transplantation. The data were produced by immunoSEQ multiplex PCR, yet TCRdb's version contains in-frame clones alone and is incomplete. The sample holds approximately 8,400 clones, about 69% seen once. The specimen was peripheral blood mononuclear cells, collected 100 days after allogeneic stem cell transplant. These TCRs come from a male patient aged 60 to 75 who had an allogeneic stem cell transplant from an unrelated donor, so the T cells may come from the graft donor. Some clones in this sample may be carry-over from other donors' samples.

The chain is built from TRBV19 and TRBJ1-2; D perhaps matches TRBD1 (5 bases). CDR1 and CDR2 from the germline V gene are LNHDA and SQIVND (reference sequence). The CDR3 runs 12 residues. The V gene lost 8 bases and the J gene lost 4 bases, with 11 bases spanning the gap. In nucleotides, the CDR3 is TGTGCCAGTCGGAAGGGGTCCTATGGCTACACCTTC. This sequence encodes CASRKGSYGYTF.

This chain links TRBV9 with TRBJ2-3; 11 positions agree with TRBD2. Germline values: CDR1 SGDLS, CDR2 YYNGEE. V lost 3 bases to trimming and J lost 4 bases; unmatched junction nucleotides: 7. The CDR3 contains 16 residues. In nucleotides, the CDR3 is TGTGCCAGCAGCGCTAGTACGGGACTAGCGGCAGATACGCAGTATTTT. This gives the protein CASSASTGLAADTQYF.

This clone is medium-sized (0.01 to 0.1%) within its sample. The chain is built from TRBV27 and TRBJ2-7; 9 nucleotides line up with TRBD2. Germline V gives CDR1 MNHEY, CDR2 SMNVEV (reference sequence). The trim removed 2 bases at V and 5 bases at J, leaving 7 bases unmatched. The CDR3 runs to 15 residues. This chain's CDR3 is CASSLDGGGANEQYF. The CDR3 DNA reads TGTGCCAGCAGTTTAGATGGCGGGGGGGCGAACGAGCAGTACTTC.

The chain uses TRBV11-3 and TRBJ2-3; 9 bases line up with TRBD1. Germline V gene data show CDR1 as SGHNT and CDR2 as YENEEA. J lost 4 bases, V lost 6 bases, and 8 bases had no gene match. The length of the CDR3 is 15 residues. CDR3 nucleotides: TGTGCCAGCAGTCATAGAACAGGGGGCGCAGATACGCAGTATTTT. It is translated as CASSHRTGGADTQYF.

J is TRBJ1-5 and V is TRBV19, with unresolved D. Germline V gene lookup returns CDR1 LNHDA and CDR2 SQIVND (reference sequence). Between the trimmed V and J ends, which lost 4 bases and 0 bases, there was a span of 7 bases. There are 14 residues in the CDR3. DNA of the CDR3: TGTGCCAGTAGTACCACAGATAGCAATCAGCCCCAGCATTTT. It translates to CASSTTDSNQPQHF. The full variable domain, with the rest looked up from reference TRBV19 and TRBJ1-5, is DGGITQSPKYLFRKEGQNVTLSCEQNLNHDAMYWYRQDPGQGLRLIYYSQIVNDFQKGDIAEGYSVSREKKESFPLTVTSAQKNPTAFYLCASSTTDSNQPQHFGDGTRLSIL.

As DNA, the CDR3 is TGCGCCAGCAGCTTAACAGGAGTCCTCTCCTACGAGCAGTACTTC. Its translation is CASSLTGVLSYEQYF. V and J are TRBV5-1 and TRBJ2-7; the D gene is possibly TRBD1 (5 bases). CDR1 is SGHRS, CDR2 YFSETQ, per germline. Trimming pared 2 bases from V and 0 bases from J, leaving 12 bases between. CDR3 length: 15 amino acids.

This rearrangement joins TRBV5-1 to TRBJ2-5, with TRBD2 as a possible D gene (6 bases). Germline loops: CDR1 SGHRS, CDR2 YFSETQ. V lost 0 bases and J 3 bases, leaving 6 bases between the germline ends. This CDR3 is 13 amino acids long. The CDR3 DNA is TGCGCCAGCAGCTTGGGCGGGGAAGAGACCCAGTACTTC. This translates into CASSLGGEETQYF.

The chain joins TRBV10-2 to TRBJ2-5; a weak D match, TRBD1 (6 bases). Germline lookup yields CDR1 WSHSY and CDR2 SAAADI. The CDR3 covers 11 residues. Trimming removed 2 bases at V and 10 bases at J, with 8 bases between. The CDR3 nucleotides are TGCGCCAGCAGTGAGACAGGGAACCAGTACTTC. It encodes CASSETGNQYF.

The chain is built from TRBV6-1 and TRBJ1-1; 8 bases line up with TRBD1. The CDR3 is 13 amino acids. Unmatched junction bases numbered 3, after V lost 6 bases and J lost 3 bases. Germline loops: CDR1 MNHNS, CDR2 SASEGT. The CDR3: CASRVQGDTEAFF. DNA for the CDR3: TGTGCCAGCAGGGTACAGGGGGACACTGAAGCTTTCTTT.

This clone was seen only a few times. Additional DNA sequences in this sample encode the identical CDR3. J is TRBJ2-7 and V is TRBV9; 7 nucleotides agree with TRBD1. This CDR3 is 13 amino acids long. Germline lookup yields CDR1 SGDLS and CDR2 YYNGEE. V was pared by 3 bases and J by 4 bases, with 4 bases of the junction left unmatched. CDR3 loop: CASSAGTAYEQYF. The CDR3 DNA sequence: TGTGCCAGCAGCGCCGGGACAGCGTACGAGCAGTACTTC.

This clone showed up just a few times. V and J are TRBV2 and TRBJ1-5, with D perhaps matching TRBD1 (5 bases). The CDR3 totals 16 residues. Trimming left V 4 bases short and J 0 bases short, with 13 bases between. CDR1 is SNHLY, CDR2 FYNNEI, per germline. CDR3 in DNA: TGTGCCAGCAGTGCGATGGAGGGGTTTAGCAATCAGCCCCAGCATTTT. It is translated as CASSAMEGFSNQPQHF.

The rearrangement links TRBV14 to TRBJ2-3, with 7 bases lining up with TRBD1. The CDR3 spans 15 residues. In germline, CDR1 is SGHDN, CDR2 FVKESK. The ends lost 1 base at V and 1 base at J; junction bases unmatched: 2. CDR3 nucleotide sequence: TGTGCCAGCAGCCAAGGACAGGGTGGCACAGATACGCAGTATTTT. Amino acid sequence: CASSQGQGGTDTQYF.

The table lists this clone with a few counts. This chain joins TRBV7-9 and TRBJ1-2, with 9 bases lining up with TRBD1. Germline-derived CDR1 and CDR2 are SEHNR and FQNEAQ (reference sequence). The CDR3 is 15 residues long. The junction had 9 bases not matched to a gene; V was cut back by 3 bases and J by 7 bases. The CDR3: CASSFGDRENGGYTF. The CDR3 DNA reads TGTGCCAGCAGCTTCGGGGACAGGGAGAATGGTGGCTACACCTTC.

The chain joins TRBV7-9 to TRBJ2-7; D is ambiguous. CDR3 length: 12 amino acids. Germline CDR1 and CDR2: SEHNR and FQNEAQ (reference sequence). The V end lost 1 base, the J end lost 6 bases, and 7 bases lay between the germline ends. The CDR3 loop is CASSLEFSEQYF. The CDR3, as DNA: TGTGCCAGCAGCTTAGAGTTCAGCGAGCAGTACTTC.

This clone ranks as medium-sized. This chain connects TRBV7-9 to TRBJ1-1; tentative D call: TRBD1 (5 bases). The CDR3 consists of 12 residues. V was clipped by 8 bases and J by 5 bases, with 12 bases between them. Germline V gene sequence: CDR1 SEHNR, CDR2 FQNEAQ (reference sequence). The CDR3, as DNA: TGTGCCAGCCGAATGGGGGGTACTGAAGCTTTCTTT. Protein sequence: CASRMGGTEAFF.

The rearrangement uses TRBV6-5 and TRBJ1-5, with 10 bases lining up with TRBD1. This CDR3 region has 15 residues. Germline assignment: CDR1 MNHEY and CDR2 SVGAGI. With 6 bases clipped from V and 4 bases from J, the junction kept 6 bases outside the gene matches. DNA of the CDR3: TGTGCCAGCAGGTTGGGGACAGGGGTGAATCAGCCCCAGCATTTT. Translated: CASRLGTGVNQPQHF.

The chain links TRBV27 to TRBJ2-2; the D gene could be TRBD1 or TRBD2 (5 bases each). Germline loops: CDR1 MNHEY, CDR2 SMNVEV (reference sequence). The V gene lost 5 bases and the J gene lost 3 bases, with 13 bases spanning the gap. This CDR3 spans 15 amino acids. As DNA, the CDR3 is TGTGCCAGCAGTCCCTGGGACGGTTACACCGGGGAGCTGTTTTTT. This codes for CASSPWDGYTGELFF.

This clone was picked up a small number of times. The gene calls are TRBV10-1 and TRBJ2-7; D might be TRBD1 (6 bases). Germline CDR1 and CDR2: WNHNN and SYGVQD (reference sequence). The CDR3 consists of 13 residues. V dropped 9 bases and J dropped 1 base, with 13 bases sitting between them. The CDR3 DNA reads TGCGCCAGTCGGGACATCCGATCCTACGAGCAGTACTTC. It yields the protein CASRDIRSYEQYF.

The chain combines TRBV5-8 with TRBJ1-1, with D perhaps TRBD1 (6 bases). CDR1 is SGHTS and CDR2 is YDEGEE in the germline V gene. The CDR3 contains 13 residues. The germline V and J ends were trimmed by 0 bases and 9 bases, with 12 bases remaining between them. CDR3 sequence (DNA): TGTGCCAGCAGCTTGGGGGGGCCCGCTCAAGCTTTCTTT. It encodes CASSLGGPAQAFF.

This chain uses TRBV7-6 with TRBJ2-3, with 8 positions matching TRBD2. Germline V CDR1 and CDR2: SGHVS, FNYEAQ. Trimming cost V 5 bases and J 3 bases; bases outside gene matches: 10. The length of the CDR3 is 16 residues. CDR3 nucleotide sequence: TGTGCCAGCAGCCGAGCGTGGGTAGCGGGGACAGATACGCAGTATTTT. Its translation is CASSRAWVAGTDTQYF. Together with reference TRBV7-6 and TRBJ2-3, the CDR3 gives the full variable domain: GAGVSQSPRYKVTKRGQDVALRCDPISGHVSLYWYRQALGQGPEFLTYFNYEAQQDKSGLPNDRFSAERPEGSISTLTIQRTEQRDSAMYRCASSRAWVAGTDTQYFGPGTRLTVL.

The chain links TRBV2 to TRBJ1-1; no clear D gene. Germline V gene data show CDR1 as SNHLY and CDR2 as FYNNEI. This CDR3 region has 13 residues. Trimming shortened V by 6 bases and J by 0 bases, and 8 bases separated the two germline ends. CDR3 nucleotide sequence: TGTGCCAGCAGGACACAGCTGAACACTGAAGCTTTCTTT. It encodes CASRTQLNTEAFF.

The chain couples TRBV14 to TRBJ2-2; perhaps D is TRBD1 or TRBD2 (5 bases each). Germline values: CDR1 SGHDN, CDR2 FVKESK. The CDR3 sequence is 16 residues long. V was shortened by 0 bases and J by 1 base, with 9 bases between the two germline ends. As DNA, the CDR3 is TGTGCCAGCAGCCAAGAATGGGGGTTGAACACCGGGGAGCTGTTTTTT. It encodes CASSQEWGLNTGELFF.

This clone showed up just a few times. CDR3 sequence reads: CASSRRQESWREKLFF. The CDR3 DNA reads as TGTGCCAGCAGCAGGCGACAGGAAAGCTGGCGGGAAAAACTGTTTTTT. The gene calls are TRBV21-1 and TRBJ1-4; TRBD1 was called by the table and not checked on the DNA. TRBV21-1 is a documented pseudogene. The CDR3 runs 16 residues.

This clone was seen ten or more times. The chain carries TRBV2 and TRBJ2-1, with 8 bases lining up with TRBD1. The CDR3 covers 15 residues. Germline values: CDR1 SNHLY, CDR2 FYNNEI. V dropped 4 bases and J dropped 6; count of bases not matched to a gene: 8. As DNA, the CDR3 is TGTGCCAGCAGTGCCGGGACAGGCTTTGGCAATGAGCAGTTCTTC. Its translation is CASSAGTGFGNEQFF.

This clone was seen more than once but under ten times. This chain joins TRBV6-4 and TRBJ1-4, with 11 bases that match TRBD1. The CDR3 is 15 amino acids. The germline gives CDR1 MRHNA, CDR2 SNTAGT. V lost 6 bases, J lost 8 bases, and 8 bases stayed unmatched. The CDR3 DNA sequence: TGTGCCAGCAGCGAGGGACAGGGGGAACGGGAAAAACTGTTTTTT. This codes for CASSEGQGEREKLFF.

V usage is TRBV25-1 and J usage is TRBJ1-2; 9 nucleotides match TRBD1. Germline values: CDR1 MGHDK, CDR2 SYGVNS. CDR3 size: 14 residues. The trim removed 3 bases at V and 5 bases at J, leaving 4 bases unmatched. The chain's CDR3 is CASSDDRGVYGYTF. DNA of the CDR3: TGTGCCAGCAGTGACGACAGGGGGGTGTATGGCTACACCTTC.

The rearrangement joins TRBV14 to TRBJ2-3; no clear D gene. CDR1 is SGHDN, CDR2 FVKESK, per germline. The CDR3 spans 15 residues. V lost 1 base, J lost 5 bases, and 13 bases lay in between. Here the CDR3 reads CASSQAHPVLDTQYF. CDR3 nucleotide sequence: TGTGCCAGCAGCCAAGCCCACCCCGTCTTAGATACGCAGTATTTT.

This clone showed up just once. This sequence joins TRBV4-1 and TRBJ1-1, with TRBD1 identical over 7 bases. CDR1 is MGHRA and CDR2 is YSYEKL in the germline V gene. The CDR3 has 14 amino acids. V was pared by 8 bases and J by 1 base, with 7 bases of the junction left unmatched. The CDR3 region has the DNA TGCGCCAGCCACCGGGGACAGACGAACACTGAAGCTTTCTTT. Residues: CASHRGQTNTEAFF.